This T cell receptor (beta chain) was sequenced during a study of shared clonotypes between healthy human individuals. Findings of the study overall: Several donors held about 5.1% of naive CD4 clonotypes in common.

J gave up 7 bases and V 2 bases, and 6 bases lay outside the gene matches. Germline loops: CDR1 MNHNY, CDR2 SVGAGI (reference sequence). The CDR3 totals 16 residues. TCRdb's copy holds only in-frame clones and misses some; the assay was immunoSEQ multiplex PCR. This sample carries approximately 2,000,000 clones, 85% to 95% of them seen once, and the ten largest clones take around 0.35%. Concerning this clone: Antigen unknown.

Both subsets, CD45RA+ naive and CD45RA-negative memory, were split from the CD4+ cells. The material sequenced was naive CD4+ T cells from PBMCs. As to subset: CD45RA+ positively selected. The source of this sequence is a young man in good health. Some clones in this sample may be carry-over from other donors' samples. This sequence joins TRBV6-6 and TRBJ2-1, with 12 bases fitting TRBD2. CDR3 sequence: CASSYRLAGETNEQFF. CDR3 DNA: TGTGCCAGCAGTTACAGACTAGCGGGAGAAACGAATGAGCAGTTCTTC.